This T cell receptor beta chain comes out of a study of cytomegalovirus exposure and HLA in healthy donors. Researchers ran the PCR with 60 Vbeta and 13 Jbeta primers. Authors' data handling: Later, some 75 million unique TCR beta chains were counted in an analysis, and about 10 million of them were shared. TCRdb's table, derived via immunoSEQ multiplex PCR, lists solely in-frame clones and lacks some. V, J and clone size were drawn from that table, and D and trimming were deduced from the DNA. Of 120,000 or so clones detected, approximately 83% appear once; the ten largest clones hold 1.5% to 2%. General study results and limits: A later analysis linked a missense variant in DCLRE1C to the trimming of TCR beta V and J genes.

About this clone: Its antigen is as yet unknown.

The sequence was collected from a man aged 40-49 years in good health and CMV-seronegative. The sequencing sample was made of PBMCs.

The CDR3: CAVGWTGSYEQYF. The CDR3 DNA is TGTGCCGTAGGGTGGACAGGGTCCTACGAGCAGTACTTC. The chain links TRBV5-4 to TRBJ2-7; 8 bases match TRBD1. The V segment lost 10 bases and the J segment 1 base; nucleotides outside the gene matches: 7. CDR1 and CDR2 (germline): SGHNT, YYREEE (reference sequence). CDR3 length: 13 amino acids. Together with reference TRBV5-4 and TRBJ2-7, the CDR3 gives the full variable domain: ETGVTQSPTHLIKTRGQQVTLRCSSQSGHNTVSWYQQALGQGPQFIFQYYREEENGRGNFPPRFSGLQFPNYSSELNVNALELDDSALYLCAVGWTGSYEQYFGPGTRLTVT.